This T cell receptor (beta chain) came from a study of response to subunit inactivated influenza vaccine. The V end was cut by 5 bases, the J end by 4 bases, with 20 bases between. Germline V gene sequence: CDR1 SEHNR, CDR2 FQNEAQ (reference sequence). The CDR3 has 16 residues. TCRdb reprocessed the RT-PCR reads with MiXCR, giving one entry per CDR3 protein. The sample gives just under 550,000 distinct CDR3 sequences, roughly 25% of which show up once; 2.5% to 3% is in the top ten. These sequences were also reported in another study, on T cells expressing NK-cell markers. From that study: The authors generated TCR beta cDNA through 5'RACE template switching with UMIs. From sorted CD3+CD56+NKG2C+, CD3+CD56+NKG2C- and CD3+CD56-NKG2C+ T cells came the TCR beta repertoires. In the group of eight sequenced donors, seven were HCMV-seropositive and one was seronegative. For a handful of donors, these clonotypes were likewise the leading ones in the CD3+CD56-NKG2C+ fraction.

This TCR was sampled from a man in his fifties or sixties who received an inactivated influenza vaccine. The V call is TRBV7-9, the J call TRBJ2-5; D might be TRBD1 (5 bases). This material consisted of CD4+ T cells sorted from PBMCs, taken roughly 12 days after vaccination. The CDR3 DNA reads as TGTGCCAGCAGCCCAAGAGGTGTCAGGGTAGGAGAGACCCAGTACTTC. Amino acid sequence: CASSPRGVRVGETQYF.